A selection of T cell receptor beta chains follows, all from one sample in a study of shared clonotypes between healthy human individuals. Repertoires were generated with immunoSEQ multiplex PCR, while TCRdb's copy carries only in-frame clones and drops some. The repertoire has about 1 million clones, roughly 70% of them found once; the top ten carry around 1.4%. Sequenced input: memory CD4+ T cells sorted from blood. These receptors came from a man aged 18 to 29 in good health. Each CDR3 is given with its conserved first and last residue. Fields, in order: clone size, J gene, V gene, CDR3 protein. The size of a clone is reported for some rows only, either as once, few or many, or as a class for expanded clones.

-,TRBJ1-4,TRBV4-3,CASSQYPALDSATNEKLFF
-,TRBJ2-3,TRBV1,CTSSQRVRGGAFKDTQYF
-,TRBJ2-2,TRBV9,CASSSTTTNTGELFF
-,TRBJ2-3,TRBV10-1,CASSESGSVTDTQYF
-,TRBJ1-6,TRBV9,CASSVGHSGEGSPLHF
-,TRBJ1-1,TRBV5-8,CASSSRPQGVAFF
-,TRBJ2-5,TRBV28,CASSSGFGTQYF
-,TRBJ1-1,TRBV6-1,CASRGGPNTEAFF
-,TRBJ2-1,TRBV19,CASSRTSGAYNEQFF
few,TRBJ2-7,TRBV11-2,CASSLQGTGGLEQYF
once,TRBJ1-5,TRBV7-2,CASSLTGVGQPQHF
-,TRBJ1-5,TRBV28,CASSFRQPDQPQHF
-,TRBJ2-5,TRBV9,CASSVTSQETQYF
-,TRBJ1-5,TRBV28,CASSPPGGQGPNQPQHF
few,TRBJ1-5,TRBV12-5,CASGLVSRTGDQPQHF
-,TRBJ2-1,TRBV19,CASSTRLVYHNEQFF
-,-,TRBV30,CASTTRTSGSAYEQYF
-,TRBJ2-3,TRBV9,CASRDDGTSGGKTDTQYF
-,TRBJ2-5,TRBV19,CASSARTASGGETQYF
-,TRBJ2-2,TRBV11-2,CASSSPSGTNTGELFF
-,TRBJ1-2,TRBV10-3,CAISWDGSSYGYTF
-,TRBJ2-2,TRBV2,CASGGDRNTGELFF
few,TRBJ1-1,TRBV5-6,CASSRRVWTEAFF
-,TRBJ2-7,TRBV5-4,CASSLSGYEQYF
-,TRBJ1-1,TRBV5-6,CASSLRGGLNTEAFF
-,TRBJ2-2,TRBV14,CASRSRGTGELFF
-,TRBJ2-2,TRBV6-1,CASNTLGNTGELFF
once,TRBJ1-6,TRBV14,CASSQDRSNSPLHF
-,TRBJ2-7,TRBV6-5,CASSRSGSDEQYF
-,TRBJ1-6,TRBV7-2,CASSSGTFSNSPLHF
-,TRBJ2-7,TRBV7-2,CASSRSYEQYF
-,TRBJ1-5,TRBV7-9,CASSPSGGGLINQPQHF
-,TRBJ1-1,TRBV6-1,CASSEWGAQAFF
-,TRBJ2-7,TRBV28,CASSRWDRGLYEQYF
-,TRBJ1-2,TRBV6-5,CASRPNRGSYTF
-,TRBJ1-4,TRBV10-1,CASSGTTQVTNEKLFF
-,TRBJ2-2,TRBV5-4,CAITQREYTGELFF
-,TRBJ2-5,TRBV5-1,CASSSRTGTYETQYF
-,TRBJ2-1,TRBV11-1,CASSSDRYEQFF
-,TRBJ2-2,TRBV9,CASSLRDRVFETGELFF
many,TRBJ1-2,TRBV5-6,CASSEGQNYGYTF
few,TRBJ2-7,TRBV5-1,CASSPPPGVGYEQYF
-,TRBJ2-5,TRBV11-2,CASSLDSYRRPETQYF
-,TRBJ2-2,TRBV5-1,CASRGQFDTGELFF
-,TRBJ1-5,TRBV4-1,CASSQDRGWGQPQHF
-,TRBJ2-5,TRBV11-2,CASSLKFIQQETQYF
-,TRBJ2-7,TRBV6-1,CASKEGGGVSYEQYF
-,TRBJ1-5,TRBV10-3,CAISESTVNQPQHF
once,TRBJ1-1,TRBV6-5,CASSYIGAGKGTEAFF
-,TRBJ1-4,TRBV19,CASSTQGGKLFF
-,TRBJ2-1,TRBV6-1,CASRALGPYNEQFF
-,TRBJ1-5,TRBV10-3,CAISESSGSNQPQHF
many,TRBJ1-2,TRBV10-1,CASRVTGGVPLGYGYTF
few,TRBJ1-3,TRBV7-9,CASSSYDRTGNTIYF
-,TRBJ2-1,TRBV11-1,CASSLRGATYNEQFF